Described below is a single TCR beta chain sequence and its context. As yet, its antigen is unknown. The sample belongs to a study of T cell responses to AZD1222 COVID-19 vaccine. Study findings and constraints: The reported proportion of spike-specific TCRs targeting unmutated variant regions was nearly half. Among vaccine-associated CD4 TCRs, coverage spanned spike, with dominance at 160-218 and 743-854. Sampled repertoires all dated from after the peak T cell response.

Data came from immunoSEQ multiplex PCR; TCRdb stores just in-frame clones and leaves some out. The sample has approximately 220,000 clones, about 93% seen once. The sequences come from peripheral blood, collected on day 0 of MenACWY control vaccination. This sequence was found in an adult in good health.

CDR3 in amino acids: CASSQGQGSYEQYF. The CDR3 region has the DNA TGTGCCAGCAGCCAGGGACAGGGAAGTTACGAGCAGTACTTC. The chain recombines TRBV2 with TRBJ2-7; 9 nucleotides match TRBD1. The CDR3 covers 14 residues. V was pared by 6 bases and J by 4 bases, with 7 bases of the junction left unmatched. Germline V gene sequence: CDR1 SNHLY, CDR2 FYNNEI.